This T cell receptor beta chain was found in a study of shared clonotypes between healthy human individuals. Once extracted for a subset, genomic DNA was divided evenly among several immunoSEQ plates. As originally analysed: Quality scores were absent from the junction-only immunoSEQ sequences, so filtering differed. This table comes from immunoSEQ multiplex PCR, and its TCRdb copy is limited to in-frame clones, with some not included. That table furnishes V, J and clone size, whereas the DNA furnished D and trimming. The data hold 2 million to 2.5 million clones, with roughly 94% observed a single time. Study observations and caveats: Rarefaction exposed incomplete sorted-subset sequencing despite large depth. The study found lower generation probabilities in non-shared clonotypes than in those shared by all four donors.

A remark on this clone: Its antigen is not known.

The germline CDR1 and CDR2 sequences are SNHLY and FYNNEI. The CDR3 is 15 residues long. V gave up 4 bases and J gave up 0 bases, with 12 bases separating them. The rearrangement joins TRBV2 to TRBJ1-2; TRBD1 is a possible D gene (5 bases). This sequence originates from a young man in good health. The sequenced material came from naive CD4+ T cells sorted from blood. As to subset: CD45RA+ positively selected. CDR3 bases: TGTGCCAGCAGTGTTTCGGGGGGACCTAACTATGGCTACACCTTC. Translation gives CASSVSGGPNYGYTF. Supplemented by reference TRBV2 and TRBJ1-2, the full variable domain reads EPEVTQTPSHQVTQMGQEVILRCVPISNHLYFYWYRQILGQKVEFLVSFYNNEISEKSEIFDDQFSVERPDGSNFTLKIRSTKLEDSAMYFCASSVSGGPNYGYTFGSGTRLTVV.